This T cell receptor (beta chain) was retrieved from a study of cytomegalovirus exposure and HLA in healthy donors. For the study at large: An early data release held 79 million or so unique TCRs from HLA-typed donors. Study-wide points: TCR beta sequences numbering roughly 18,000 were associated with HLA alleles at 0.05 false discovery rate in a later analysis.

The CDR3 consists of 14 residues. In germline, CDR1 is MNHEY, CDR2 SVGAGI. V was clipped by 5 bases and J by 5 bases, with 15 bases between them. Primers included in the PCR were 60 Vbeta and 13 Jbeta primers. Clones were sequenced by immunoSEQ multiplex PCR, and TCRdb holds only the in-frame ones, with some missing. The sample holds 85,000 to 130,000 clones; 75% to 85% are singletons and the top ten take approximately 1.5%. On this clone: Its antigen is currently unknown.

Sequencing was done on a sample of PBMCs. The V gene is TRBV6-5, the J gene TRBJ1-2; D unclear. The TCR comes from a man over 45 in good health and CMV-seronegative. The CDR3 reads CASSPWAGIYGYTF. The CDR3 bases are TGTGCCAGCAGTCCTTGGGCCGGGATATATGGCTACACCTTC.